These T cell receptor beta chains were read from a single sample in a study of blood T cell repertoires in COVID-19. Libraries were prepared by immunoSEQ multiplex PCR; TCRdb keeps only in-frame clonotypes and omits some of them. Of 170,000 or so clones listed, over 70% were seen once; the top ten hold 6.5% to 8.5%. The material sequenced was peripheral blood. Source of these receptors: a middle-aged woman with COVID-19, enrolled during active disease. Both conserved end residues are part of each CDR3. A D gene is named only where the DNA matches it firmly. Not every row has a clone size; where given, it reads once, few, many or a size class.

J gene: TRBJ2-5
clone size: once
V gene: TRBV19
D gene: -
CDR3 protein: CASQGMTQETQYF
CDR3 DNA: TGTGCCAGTCAGGGGATGACACAAGAGACCCAGTACTTC

J gene: TRBJ2-1
clone size: -
V gene: TRBV27
D gene: -
CDR3 protein: CASSLAGNEQFF
CDR3 DNA: TGTGCCAGCAGTTTAGCGGGAAATGAGCAGTTCTTC

J gene: TRBJ2-2
clone size: once
V gene: TRBV11-2
D gene: -
CDR3 protein: CASSLGTRFANTGELFF
CDR3 DNA: TGTGCCAGCAGCTTAGGTACCAGGTTCGCGAACACCGGGGAGCTGTTTTTT

J gene: TRBJ2-7
clone size: -
V gene: TRBV7-9
D gene: -
CDR3 protein: CASSLRPYEQYF
CDR3 DNA: TGTGCCAGCAGCCTGCGGCCCTACGAGCAGTACTTC

J gene: TRBJ2-7
clone size: -
V gene: TRBV9
D gene: TRBD2
CDR3 protein: CASSLGPAGGLTSEQYF
CDR3 DNA: TGTGCCAGCAGCCTAGGCCCAGCGGGGGGCCTAACTAGCGAGCAGTACTTC

J gene: TRBJ2-7
clone size: -
V gene: TRBV7-9
D gene: TRBD2
CDR3 protein: CASSLGRASGSDEQYF
CDR3 DNA: TGTGCCAGCAGCTTAGGGAGGGCTAGCGGGTCGGACGAGCAGTACTTC

J gene: TRBJ1-1
clone size: -
V gene: TRBV18
D gene: TRBD1
CDR3 protein: CASLRQGGRNTEAFF
CDR3 DNA: TGTGCCAGCTTACGACAGGGGGGCCGCAACACTGAAGCTTTCTTT

J gene: TRBJ2-3
clone size: few
V gene: TRBV4-1
D gene: TRBD2
CDR3 protein: CASSQGLAGEPSWDTQYF
CDR3 DNA: TGCGCCAGCAGCCAAGGATTAGCGGGGGAGCCGAGTTGGGATACGCAGTATTTT

J gene: TRBJ1-2
clone size: -
V gene: TRBV7-2
D gene: TRBD1
CDR3 protein: CASSLEQGARVYGYTF
CDR3 DNA: TGTGCCAGCAGCTTAGAACAGGGGGCGCGGGTCTATGGCTACACCTTC

J gene: TRBJ2-6
clone size: -
V gene: TRBV27
D gene: -
CDR3 protein: CASQEAGANVLTF
CDR3 DNA: TGTGCCAGCCAGGAGGCTGGGGCCAACGTCCTGACTTTC

J gene: TRBJ2-3
clone size: -
V gene: TRBV4-2
D gene: -
CDR3 protein: CASSLRSVGSGYTQYF
CDR3 DNA: TGTGCCAGCAGCCTTCGATCAGTAGGGAGCGGGTATACGCAGTATTTT

J gene: TRBJ1-6
clone size: few
V gene: TRBV11-2
D gene: -
CDR3 protein: CASSLMASSYNSPLHF
CDR3 DNA: TGTGCCAGCAGCTTAATGGCAAGCTCCTATAATTCACCCCTCCACTTT

J gene: TRBJ2-7
clone size: -
V gene: TRBV6-5
D gene: TRBD1
CDR3 protein: CASSKTGVVYEQYF
CDR3 DNA: TGTGCCAGCAGTAAGACAGGGGTGGTGTACGAGCAGTACTTC

J gene: TRBJ2-1
clone size: -
V gene: TRBV5-1
D gene: TRBD2
CDR3 protein: CASSLGGGAYNEQFF
CDR3 DNA: TGCGCCAGCAGCTTGGGCGGGGGGGCATACAATGAGCAGTTCTTC

J gene: TRBJ2-7
clone size: few
V gene: TRBV7-2
D gene: -
CDR3 protein: CASSYDRYSYEQYF
CDR3 DNA: TGTGCCAGCAGCTACGACAGATACTCCTACGAGCAGTACTTC

J gene: TRBJ1-1
clone size: -
V gene: TRBV18
D gene: TRBD1
CDR3 protein: CASSPSGTGSGKAFF
CDR3 DNA: TGTGCCAGCTCACCTTCCGGGACAGGGTCCGGCAAAGCTTTCTTT

J gene: TRBJ1-3
clone size: few
V gene: TRBV27
D gene: -
CDR3 protein: CASSLYGGGNTIYF
CDR3 DNA: TGTGCCAGCAGTTTATACGGAGGTGGAAACACCATATATTTT

J gene: TRBJ1-1
clone size: -
V gene: TRBV6-6
D gene: -
CDR3 protein: CASSPPAGQEAFF
CDR3 DNA: TGTGCCAGCAGTCCCCCGGCAGGGCAAGAAGCTTTCTTT

J gene: TRBJ2-5
clone size: -
V gene: TRBV28
D gene: TRBD2
CDR3 protein: CASSPRRTSGRSIGQETQYF
CDR3 DNA: TGTGCCAGCAGTCCCAGGAGGACTAGCGGGAGATCAATAGGACAAGAGACCCAGTACTTC

J gene: TRBJ1-2
clone size: -
V gene: TRBV29-1
D gene: -
CDR3 protein: CSVEPPNQDGYTF
CDR3 DNA: TGCAGCGTTGAACCGCCTAACCAAGATGGCTACACCTTC

J gene: TRBJ2-2
clone size: -
V gene: TRBV6-4
D gene: -
CDR3 protein: CASSGAGTGELFF
CDR3 DNA: TGTGCCAGCAGTGGAGCGGGCACCGGGGAGCTGTTTTTT

J gene: TRBJ1-4
clone size: -
V gene: TRBV14
D gene: TRBD1
CDR3 protein: CASRDRGLNEKLFF
CDR3 DNA: TGTGCCAGCAGGGACAGGGGACTTAATGAAAAACTGTTTTTT

J gene: TRBJ1-3
clone size: -
V gene: TRBV10-3
D gene: -
CDR3 protein: CAISSVGNTIYF
CDR3 DNA: TGTGCCATCAGTTCGGTGGGAAACACCATATATTTT

J gene: TRBJ2-7
clone size: -
V gene: TRBV3-1/TRBV3-2
D gene: TRBD2
CDR3 protein: CASSQGASGGPTTKQYF
CDR3 DNA: TGTGCCAGCAGCCAGGGCGCCAGCGGGGGGCCCACTACGAAGCAGTACTTC

J gene: TRBJ1-1
clone size: few
V gene: TRBV10-1
D gene: -
CDR3 protein: CASSVQGTEAFF
CDR3 DNA: TGCGCCAGCAGTGTCCAGGGGACTGAAGCTTTCTTT

J gene: TRBJ1-4
clone size: -
V gene: TRBV6-5
D gene: TRBD1
CDR3 protein: CASSWQGATNEKLFF
CDR3 DNA: TGTGCCAGCAGTTGGCAGGGGGCAACTAATGAAAAACTGTTTTTT

J gene: TRBJ1-2
clone size: -
V gene: TRBV27
D gene: TRBD1
CDR3 protein: CASSLRTGGDYGYTF
CDR3 DNA: TGTGCCAGCAGTTTAAGGACAGGGGGAGACTATGGCTACACCTTC

J gene: TRBJ1-2
clone size: -
V gene: TRBV7-9
D gene: -
CDR3 protein: CASTLAGPNGYTF
CDR3 DNA: TGTGCCAGCACCCTTGCGGGACCAAATGGCTACACCTTC

J gene: TRBJ1-1
clone size: -
V gene: TRBV29-1
D gene: -
CDR3 protein: CSRGGVAEAFF
CDR3 DNA: TGCAGCCGGGGGGGTGTGGCTGAAGCTTTCTTT

J gene: TRBJ2-7
clone size: -
V gene: TRBV4-1
D gene: -
CDR3 protein: CASSQDGREQYF
CDR3 DNA: TGCGCCAGCAGCCAAGATGGCAGGGAACAGTACTTC

J gene: TRBJ2-3
clone size: once
V gene: TRBV28
D gene: TRBD1
CDR3 protein: CASSETGDSTDTQYF
CDR3 DNA: TGTGCCAGCAGTGAGACAGGGGATAGCACAGATACGCAGTATTTT

J gene: TRBJ2-5
clone size: -
V gene: TRBV28
D gene: -
CDR3 protein: CASSRELAKGTQYF
CDR3 DNA: TGTGCCAGCAGCCGGGAGCTAGCGAAGGGGACCCAGTACTTC

J gene: TRBJ1-1
clone size: -
V gene: TRBV7-3
D gene: -
CDR3 protein: CASSAQGYTEAFF
CDR3 DNA: TGTGCCAGCAGCGCTCAGGGCTACACTGAAGCTTTCTTT

J gene: TRBJ2-7
clone size: -
V gene: TRBV29-1
D gene: TRBD1
CDR3 protein: CSVADRGRTYEQYF
CDR3 DNA: TGCAGCGTAGCCGACAGGGGGCGAACCTACGAGCAGTACTTC

J gene: TRBJ1-4
clone size: -
V gene: TRBV5-1
D gene: -
CDR3 protein: CASSFRGGDEKLFF
CDR3 DNA: TGCGCCAGCAGCTTCAGGGGAGGGGATGAAAAACTGTTTTTT

J gene: TRBJ2-3
clone size: -
V gene: TRBV10-1
D gene: TRBD2
CDR3 protein: CASSGEASGSTDTQYF
CDR3 DNA: TGCGCCAGCAGTGGTGAGGCTAGCGGGAGCACAGATACGCAGTATTTT

J gene: TRBJ2-1
clone size: -
V gene: TRBV19
D gene: TRBD2
CDR3 protein: CASTGLAGGNEQFF
CDR3 DNA: TGTGCCAGTACGGGACTAGCGGGGGGGAATGAGCAGTTCTTC

J gene: TRBJ2-3
clone size: -
V gene: TRBV7-2
D gene: -
CDR3 protein: CASSSAGPSTDTQYF
CDR3 DNA: TGTGCCAGCAGCTCGGCTGGGCCTTCCACAGATACGCAGTATTTT

J gene: TRBJ1-2
clone size: once
V gene: TRBV5-5
D gene: TRBD1
CDR3 protein: CASSRRTGGAYGYTF
CDR3 DNA: TGTGCCAGCAGCCGACGGACAGGGGGAGCCTATGGCTACACCTTC

J gene: TRBJ2-7
clone size: -
V gene: TRBV7-6
D gene: TRBD2
CDR3 protein: CASSLGGTSNHEQYF
CDR3 DNA: TGTGCCAGCAGCTTAGGGGGGACTAGCAACCACGAGCAGTACTTC

J gene: TRBJ2-7
clone size: -
V gene: TRBV29-1
D gene: -
CDR3 protein: CSVQDLGYEQYF
CDR3 DNA: TGCAGCGTCCAGGACTTAGGGTACGAGCAGTACTTC

J gene: TRBJ2-1
clone size: -
V gene: TRBV11-2
D gene: TRBD1
CDR3 protein: CASSPAGTGAYNEQFF
CDR3 DNA: TGTGCCAGCAGCCCAGCCGGGACAGGGGCCTACAATGAGCAGTTCTTC

J gene: TRBJ2-6
clone size: few
V gene: TRBV5-4
D gene: TRBD1
CDR3 protein: CASSRQGTYSGANVLTF
CDR3 DNA: TGTGCCAGCAGTCGACAGGGAACCTACTCTGGGGCCAACGTCCTGACTTTC

J gene: TRBJ1-1
clone size: -
V gene: TRBV3-1/TRBV3-2
D gene: -
CDR3 protein: CASSREGRTEAFF
CDR3 DNA: TGTGCCAGCAGCCGGGAGGGGCGCACTGAAGCTTTCTTT

J gene: TRBJ2-1
clone size: -
V gene: TRBV3-1/TRBV3-2
D gene: TRBD2
CDR3 protein: CASSQEVAGVNEQFF
CDR3 DNA: TGTGCCAGCAGCCAAGAGGTAGCGGGGGTAAATGAGCAGTTCTTC

J gene: TRBJ2-7
clone size: -
V gene: TRBV3-1/TRBV3-2
D gene: -
CDR3 protein: CASSQLAASYEQYF
CDR3 DNA: TGTGCCAGCAGCCAATTGGCGGCTTCCTACGAGCAGTACTTC

J gene: TRBJ1-5
clone size: -
V gene: TRBV7-9
D gene: -
CDR3 protein: CASSSDSSNQPQHF
CDR3 DNA: TGTGCCAGCAGCTCGGACAGCAGCAATCAGCCCCAGCATTTT

J gene: TRBJ2-1
clone size: -
V gene: TRBV10-1
D gene: TRBD2
CDR3 protein: CASSDIGASGGAYNEQFF
CDR3 DNA: TGCGCCAGCAGTGATATTGGGGCTAGCGGGGGAGCTTACAATGAGCAGTTCTTC

J gene: TRBJ2-2
clone size: -
V gene: TRBV2
D gene: TRBD2
CDR3 protein: CASSGTSGTGELFF
CDR3 DNA: TGTGCCAGCAGTGGGACTAGCGGTACCGGGGAGCTGTTTTTT

J gene: TRBJ2-7
clone size: -
V gene: TRBV4-1
D gene: -
CDR3 protein: CASSQEGRGGGYEQYF
CDR3 DNA: TGCGCCAGCAGCCAAGAGGGCAGAGGGGGAGGGTACGAGCAGTACTTC

J gene: TRBJ1-1
clone size: -
V gene: TRBV7-9
D gene: TRBD1
CDR3 protein: CASSADDLTGGTEAFF
CDR3 DNA: TGTGCCAGCAGCGCCGATGACTTAACAGGGGGGACTGAAGCTTTCTTT

J gene: TRBJ1-1
clone size: -
V gene: TRBV3-1/TRBV3-2
D gene: -
CDR3 protein: CASSARRGASTEAFF
CDR3 DNA: TGTGCCAGCAGCGCCCGCCGGGGGGCAAGCACTGAAGCTTTCTTT